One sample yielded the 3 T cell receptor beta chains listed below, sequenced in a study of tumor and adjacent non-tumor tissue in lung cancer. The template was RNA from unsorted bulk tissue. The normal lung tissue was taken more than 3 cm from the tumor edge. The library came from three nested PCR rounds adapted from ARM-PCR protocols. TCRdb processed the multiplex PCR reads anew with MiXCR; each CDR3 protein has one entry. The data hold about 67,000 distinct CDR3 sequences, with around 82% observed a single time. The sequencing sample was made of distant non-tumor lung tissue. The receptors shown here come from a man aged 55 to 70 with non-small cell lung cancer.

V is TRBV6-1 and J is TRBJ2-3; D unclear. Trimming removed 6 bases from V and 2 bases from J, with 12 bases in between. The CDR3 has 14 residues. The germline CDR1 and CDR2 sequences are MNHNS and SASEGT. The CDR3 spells CASRSDPNTDTQYF. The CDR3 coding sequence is TGTGCCAGCAGGTCAGATCCTAACACAGATACGCAGTATTTT.

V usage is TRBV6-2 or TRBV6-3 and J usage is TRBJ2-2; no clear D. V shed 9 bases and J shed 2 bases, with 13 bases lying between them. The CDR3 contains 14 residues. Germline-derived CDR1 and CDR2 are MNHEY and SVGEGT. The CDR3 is CASNIQDNTGELFF. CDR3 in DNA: TGTGCCAGTAATATCCAGGACAACACCGGGGAGCTGTTTTTT.

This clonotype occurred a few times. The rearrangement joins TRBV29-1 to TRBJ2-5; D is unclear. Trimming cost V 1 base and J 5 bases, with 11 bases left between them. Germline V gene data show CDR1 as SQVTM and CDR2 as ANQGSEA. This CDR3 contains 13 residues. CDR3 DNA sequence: TGCAGCGTTGAAGCAGGTGTAGACGAGACCCAGTACTTC. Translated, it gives CSVEAGVDETQYF.